These 15 T cell receptor beta chains originate from one sample sequenced in a study of a mutant IDH1 vaccine in newly diagnosed glioma. No antigen has been identified for these receptors. The repertoire was sequenced with immunoSEQ multiplex PCR; TCRdb's copy has only in-frame clones and lacks some. The profile shows around 40,000 clones, 65% to 85% of them singletons. Described time point: week 23, last vaccination. It was 300 ug of mutant IDH1 20-mer peptide that made up each vaccine dose, given with topical imiquimod. The sample consisted of PBMCs, taken from a glioma patient whose treatment included an IDH1 peptide vaccine. The receptors here all came from a woman aged 18-29 years with glioma. Some clones in this sample may be carry-over from other donors' samples.

The chain joins TRBV14 to TRBJ1-4, with D possibly TRBD1 on 5 matching bases. The V and J ends lost 0 bases and 8 bases respectively, with 10 bases between them. Germline loops: CDR1 SGHDN, CDR2 FVKESK. This CDR3 spans 14 amino acids. Here the CDR3 DNA reads TGTGCCAGCAGCCAAGAGGGGCTATACGAAAAACTGTTTTTT. Protein: CASSQEGLYEKLFF.

The chain combines TRBV7-9 with TRBJ2-3; D not resolved. Germline values: CDR1 SEHNR, CDR2 FQNEAQ (reference sequence). The CDR3 loop spans 15 amino acids. Between the trimmed V and J ends, which lost 2 bases and 0 bases, there was a span of 9 bases. The DNA of the CDR3 is TGTGCCAGCAGCTTAATGGCAGTTAGCACAGATACGCAGTATTTT. Translated, it gives CASSLMAVSTDTQYF.

The chain combines TRBV7-2 with TRBJ1-1; D perhaps matches TRBD1 (6 bases). Trimming took off 5 bases at V and 4 bases at J, with 17 bases between the two ends. Germline CDR1 and CDR2: SGHTA and FQGNSA. The CDR3 covers 15 residues. DNA for the CDR3: TGTGCCAGCAGCGCCTTCTTAGGGGGACCCACTGAAGCTTTCTTT. Its protein product is CASSAFLGGPTEAFF.

The chain has TRBV5-8 and TRBJ2-7, with D maybe TRBD2 (5 bases). The germline V and J ends were trimmed by 3 bases and 1 base, with 11 bases remaining between them. Germline CDR1 and CDR2: SGHTS and YDEGEE. This CDR3 contains 14 residues. The CDR3 DNA sequence: TGTGCCAGCAGCTGGCTAGCCCGTTCCTACGAGCAGTACTTC. It is translated as CASSWLARSYEQYF.

The rearrangement links TRBV4-1 to TRBJ2-2, with D unclear. CDR1 and CDR2 from the germline V gene are MGHRA and YSYEKL. The CDR3 runs to 13 residues. Trimming stripped 0 bases from V and 6 bases from J, with 5 bases between. CDR3 in amino acids: CASSQEGSGELFF. The CDR3 DNA reads TGCGCCAGCAGCCAAGAGGGTTCCGGGGAGCTGTTTTTT.

The chain has TRBV2 and TRBJ1-1, with D perhaps matching TRBD1 (5 bases). Trimming stripped 1 base from V and 10 bases from J, with 19 bases between. The CDR3 is 15 residues long. Germline CDR1 reads SNHLY; CDR2 reads FYNNEI. The chain's CDR3 is CASSEVGTPENRAFF. The CDR3 region has the DNA TGTGCCAGCAGTGAAGTCGGGACCCCCGAAAATCGAGCTTTCTTT.

The rearrangement links TRBV7-2 to TRBJ2-5; 13 bases fit TRBD2. CDR3 length equals 15 residues. The germline CDR1 and CDR2 sequences are SGHTA and FQGNSA. After removal of 5 bases from V and 6 bases from J, the junction contained 6 bases not matched to a gene. CDR3 nucleotide sequence: TGTGCCAGCAGCCCGACTAGCGGGGGGCGGCAGACCCAGTACTTC. Protein sequence: CASSPTSGGRQTQYF.

This sequence joins TRBV6-6 and TRBJ2-3; D may correspond to TRBD1 or TRBD2 (6 bases each). Germline V gene data show CDR1 as MNHNY and CDR2 as SVGAGI (reference sequence). The CDR3 is 16 residues long. V was cut by 7 bases and J by 2 bases, with 19 bases left in between. The CDR3 DNA reads TGTGCCAGCATGCGACAGTCGGGGGCGACCACAGATACGCAGTATTTT. Its protein product is CASMRQSGATTDTQYF.

V is TRBV19 and J is TRBJ1-2; 8 positions match TRBD1. This CDR3 has 12 residues. V gave up 4 bases and J gave up 6 bases; unmatched junction bases: 1. The germline CDR1 and CDR2 sequences are LNHDA and SQIVND (reference sequence). CDR3 DNA: TGTGCCAGTAGTAGGACAGGGCATGGCTACACCTTC. Translating it yields CASSRTGHGYTF.

A few counts support this clone. In DNA, the CDR3 is TGTGCCAGCAGCTTAACGGCGGCAGAGCCCCAGCATTTT. Protein product: CASSLTAAEPQHF. The V gene is TRBV7-9, the J gene TRBJ1-5; D is unresolved. Per germline, CDR1 SEHNR and CDR2 FQNEAQ (reference sequence). V lost 2 bases to trimming and J lost 8 bases, with 10 bases between them. This CDR3 has 13 residues.

This sequence joins TRBV28 and TRBJ1-5, with a tentative D call TRBD1 (5 bases). The germline V gene has CDR1 MDHEN and CDR2 SYDVKM. The CDR3 is made up of 15 amino acids. Trimming cost V 3 bases and J 0 bases, with 9 bases left between them. The CDR3, as DNA: TGTGCCAGCAGTTTGGACAATAATAGCAATCAGCCCCAGCATTTT. It translates to CASSLDNNSNQPQHF.

The chain is built from TRBV13 and TRBJ2-7; D might be TRBD1 (6 bases). V lost 4 bases to trimming and J lost 5 bases, with 21 bases between them. The CDR3 is 16 residues long. Germline V gives CDR1 PRHDT, CDR2 FYEKMQ (reference sequence). The CDR3, as DNA: TGTGCCAGCAGCTCTGACCCCAGGACAGATGAGGACGAGCAGTACTTC. Encoded protein: CASSSDPRTDEDEQYF.

The chain links TRBV7-2 to TRBJ1-1; maybe TRBD1 (5 bases). Germline V gene data show CDR1 as SGHTA and CDR2 as FQGNSA. This CDR3 contains 13 residues. V shed 3 bases and J shed 4 bases, with 9 bases lying between them. The CDR3 here is CASSLGVSTEAFF. The CDR3 coding sequence is TGTGCCAGCAGCTTGGGGGTGAGCACTGAAGCTTTCTTT.

The V call is TRBV28, the J call TRBJ1-3; D call uncertain. Trimming stripped 5 bases from V and 0 bases from J, with 8 bases between. This CDR3 comprises 14 residues. Germline assignment: CDR1 MDHEN and CDR2 SYDVKM. The CDR3 loop is CASSQESSGNTIYF. The CDR3 nucleotides are TGTGCCAGCAGTCAGGAGAGCTCTGGAAACACCATATATTTT.

This clone has just one count. V and J are TRBV6-6 and TRBJ1-4; a possible D gene is TRBD1 (6 bases). The CDR3 is 13 residues long. The V end was cut by 6 bases, the J end by 5 bases, with 10 bases between. Germline V gives CDR1 MNHNY, CDR2 SVGAGI (reference sequence). CDR3 loop: CASRRDINEKLFF. Here the CDR3 DNA reads TGTGCCAGCAGACGGGACATCAATGAAAAACTGTTTTTT.